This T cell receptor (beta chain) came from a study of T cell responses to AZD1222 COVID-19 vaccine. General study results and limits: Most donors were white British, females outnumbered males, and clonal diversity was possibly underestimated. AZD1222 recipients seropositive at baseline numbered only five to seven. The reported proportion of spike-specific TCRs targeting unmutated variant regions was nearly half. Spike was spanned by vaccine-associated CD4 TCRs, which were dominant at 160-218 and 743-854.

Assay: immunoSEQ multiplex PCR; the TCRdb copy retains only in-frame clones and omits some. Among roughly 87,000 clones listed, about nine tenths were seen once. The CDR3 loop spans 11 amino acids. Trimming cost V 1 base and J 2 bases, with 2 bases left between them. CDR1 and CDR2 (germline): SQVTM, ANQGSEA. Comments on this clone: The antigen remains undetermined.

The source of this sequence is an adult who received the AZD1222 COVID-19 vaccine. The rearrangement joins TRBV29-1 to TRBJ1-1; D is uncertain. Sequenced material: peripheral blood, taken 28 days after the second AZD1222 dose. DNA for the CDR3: TGCAGCGTTGAAGCTAACACTGAAGCTTTCTTT. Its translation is CSVEANTEAFF.